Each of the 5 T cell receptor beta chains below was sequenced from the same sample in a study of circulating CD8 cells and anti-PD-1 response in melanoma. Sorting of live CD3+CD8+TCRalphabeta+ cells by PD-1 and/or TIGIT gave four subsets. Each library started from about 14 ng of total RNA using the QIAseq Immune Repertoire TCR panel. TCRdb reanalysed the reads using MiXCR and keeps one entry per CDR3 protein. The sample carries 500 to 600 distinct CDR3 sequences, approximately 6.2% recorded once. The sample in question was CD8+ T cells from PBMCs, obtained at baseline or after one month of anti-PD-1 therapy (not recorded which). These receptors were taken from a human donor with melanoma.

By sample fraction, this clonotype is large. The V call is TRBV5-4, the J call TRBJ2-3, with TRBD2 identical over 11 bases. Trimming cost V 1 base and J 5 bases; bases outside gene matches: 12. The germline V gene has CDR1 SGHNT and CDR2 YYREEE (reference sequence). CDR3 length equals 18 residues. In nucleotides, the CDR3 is TGTGCCAGCAGCTTGATCGCTAGCGGGGGGCCTGGGGGAGATACGCAGTATTTT. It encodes CASSLIASGGPGGDTQYF.

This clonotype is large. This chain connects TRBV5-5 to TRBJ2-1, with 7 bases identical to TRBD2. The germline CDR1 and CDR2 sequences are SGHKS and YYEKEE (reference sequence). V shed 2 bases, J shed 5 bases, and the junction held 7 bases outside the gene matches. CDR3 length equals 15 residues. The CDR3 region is CASSFPGGTNNEQFF. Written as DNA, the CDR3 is TGTGCCAGCAGCTTCCCCGGGGGGACCAACAATGAGCAGTTCTTC.

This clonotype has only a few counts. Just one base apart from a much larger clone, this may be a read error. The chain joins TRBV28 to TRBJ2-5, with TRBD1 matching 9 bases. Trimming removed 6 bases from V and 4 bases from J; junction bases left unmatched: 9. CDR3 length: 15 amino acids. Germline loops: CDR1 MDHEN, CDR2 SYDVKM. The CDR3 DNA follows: TGTGCCAGCAGAGCCGGGACAGGGTTCGGAGAGACCCAGTACTTC. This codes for CASRAGTGFGETQYF. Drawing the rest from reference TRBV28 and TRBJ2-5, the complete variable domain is DVKVTQSSRYLVKRTGEKVFLECVQDMDHENMFWYRQDPGLGLRLIYFSYDVKMKEKGDIPEGYSVSREKKERFSLILESASTNQTSMYLCASRAGTGFGETQYFGPGTRLLVL.

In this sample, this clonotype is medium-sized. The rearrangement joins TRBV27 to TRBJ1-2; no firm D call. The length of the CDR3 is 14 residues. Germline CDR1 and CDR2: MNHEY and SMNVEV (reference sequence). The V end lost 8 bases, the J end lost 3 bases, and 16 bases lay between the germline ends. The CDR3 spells CASGPTGTYYGYTF. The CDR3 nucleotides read TGTGCCAGCGGACCCACGGGCACCTACTATGGCTACACCTTC.

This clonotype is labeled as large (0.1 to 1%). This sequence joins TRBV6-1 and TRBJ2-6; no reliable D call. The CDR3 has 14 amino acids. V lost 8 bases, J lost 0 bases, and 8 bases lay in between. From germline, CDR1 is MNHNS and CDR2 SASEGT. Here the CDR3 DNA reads TGTGCCAGCGGGCTTAGCTCTGGGGCCAACGTCCTGACTTTC. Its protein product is CASGLSSGANVLTF.